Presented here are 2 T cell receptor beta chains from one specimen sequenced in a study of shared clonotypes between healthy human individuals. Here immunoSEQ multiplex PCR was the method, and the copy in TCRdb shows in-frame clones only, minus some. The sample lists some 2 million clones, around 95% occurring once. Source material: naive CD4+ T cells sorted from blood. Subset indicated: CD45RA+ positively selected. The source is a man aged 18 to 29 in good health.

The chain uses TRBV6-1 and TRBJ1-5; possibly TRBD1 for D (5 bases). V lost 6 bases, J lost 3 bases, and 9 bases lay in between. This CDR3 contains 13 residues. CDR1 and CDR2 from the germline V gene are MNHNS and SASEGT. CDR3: CASRPGSNQPQHF. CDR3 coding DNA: TGTGCCAGCAGGCCAGGGTCCAATCAGCCCCAGCATTTT.

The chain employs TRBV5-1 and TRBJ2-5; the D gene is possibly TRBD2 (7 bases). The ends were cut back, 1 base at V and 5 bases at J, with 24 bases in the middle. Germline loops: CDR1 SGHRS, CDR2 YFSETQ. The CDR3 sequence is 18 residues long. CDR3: CASSLNQGRMDSGETQYF. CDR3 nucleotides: TGCGCCAGCAGCTTGAATCAGGGGAGAATGGATAGCGGGGAGACCCAGTACTTC.